This T cell receptor (beta chain) came from a study of cytomegalovirus exposure and HLA in healthy donors. This CDR3 is 14 amino acids long. V was shortened by 5 bases and J by 3 bases, with 10 bases between the two germline ends. Germline-derived CDR1 and CDR2 are SGHVS and FNYEAQ. Primers for the PCR totalled 60 Vbeta and 13 Jbeta. Some clones are missing from TCRdb's copy, which holds only in-frame ones; the method was immunoSEQ multiplex PCR. This sample yields approximately 100,000 clones, of which 60% to 85% are seen a single time; approximately 4% belongs to the top ten. This receptor was taken from a man aged 45-60 years in good health and CMV-seropositive. This chain joins TRBV7-6 and TRBJ2-2; D is perhaps TRBD2 (6 bases). Sequencing was performed on PBMCs. CDR3 sequence: CASSPSGYTGELFF. CDR3 coding DNA: TGTGCCAGCAGCCCCAGCGGGTACACCGGGGAGCTGTTTTTT. Full variable domain (rest looked up from reference TRBV7-6 and TRBJ2-2): GAGVSQSPRYKVTKRGQDVALRCDPISGHVSLYWYRQALGQGPEFLTYFNYEAQQDKSGLPNDRFSAERPEGSISTLTIQRTEQRDSAMYRCASSPSGYTGELFFGEGSRLTVL.